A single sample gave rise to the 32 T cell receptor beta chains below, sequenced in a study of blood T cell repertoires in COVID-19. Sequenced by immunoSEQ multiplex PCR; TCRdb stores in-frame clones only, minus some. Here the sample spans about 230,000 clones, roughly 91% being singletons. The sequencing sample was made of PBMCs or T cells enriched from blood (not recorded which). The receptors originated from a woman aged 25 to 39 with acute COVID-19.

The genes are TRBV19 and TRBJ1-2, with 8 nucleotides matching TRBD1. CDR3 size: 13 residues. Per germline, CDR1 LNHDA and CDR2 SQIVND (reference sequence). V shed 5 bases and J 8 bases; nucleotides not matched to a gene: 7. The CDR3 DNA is TGTGCCAGTAGTGCCTGGACAGGGTACGGCTACACCTTC. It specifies CASSAWTGYGYTF.

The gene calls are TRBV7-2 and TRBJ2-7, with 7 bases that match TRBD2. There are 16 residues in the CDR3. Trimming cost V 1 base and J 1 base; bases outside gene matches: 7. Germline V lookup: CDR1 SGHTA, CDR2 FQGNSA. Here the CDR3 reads CASSLGQRGLSYEQYF. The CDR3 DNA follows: TGTGCCAGCAGCTTAGGTCAGCGGGGCCTTTCCTACGAGCAGTACTTC.

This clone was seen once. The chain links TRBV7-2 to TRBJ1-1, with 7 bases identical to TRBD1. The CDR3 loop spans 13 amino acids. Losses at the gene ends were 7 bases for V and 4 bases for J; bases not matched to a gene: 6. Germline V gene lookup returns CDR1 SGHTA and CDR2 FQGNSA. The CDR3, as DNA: TGTGCCAGCACCCCAGGGGGAGGCACTGAAGCTTTCTTT. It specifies CASTPGGGTEAFF.

CDR3 in amino acids: CASSSTGTGRGNEQFF. In nucleotides, the CDR3 is TGTGCCAGCAGCTCGACCGGGACAGGGAGGGGCAATGAGCAGTTCTTC. The V call is TRBV7-9, the J call TRBJ2-1, with 9 bases identical to TRBD1. Germline values: CDR1 SEHNR, CDR2 FQNEAQ (reference sequence). The CDR3 is made up of 16 amino acids. The J segment lost 6 bases and the V segment lost 4 bases, leaving 10 bases of the junction unmatched.

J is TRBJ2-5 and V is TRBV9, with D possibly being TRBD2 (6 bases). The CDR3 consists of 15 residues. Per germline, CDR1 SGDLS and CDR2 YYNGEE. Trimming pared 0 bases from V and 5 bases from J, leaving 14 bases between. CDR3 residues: CASSVEGGAGETQYF. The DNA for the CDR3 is TGTGCCAGCAGCGTAGAGGGCGGGGCGGGGGAGACCCAGTACTTC.

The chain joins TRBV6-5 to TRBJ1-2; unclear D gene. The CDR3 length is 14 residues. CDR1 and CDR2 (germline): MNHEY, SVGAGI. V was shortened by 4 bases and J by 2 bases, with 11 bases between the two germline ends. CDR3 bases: TGTGCCAGCAGTTCCCAGGCCCCAAACTATGGCTACACCTTC. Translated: CASSSQAPNYGYTF.

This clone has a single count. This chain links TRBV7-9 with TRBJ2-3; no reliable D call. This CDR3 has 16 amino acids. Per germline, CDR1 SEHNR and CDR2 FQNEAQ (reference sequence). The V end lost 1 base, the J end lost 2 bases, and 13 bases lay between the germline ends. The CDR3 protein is CASSLGSGYDTDTQYF. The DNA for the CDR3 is TGTGCCAGCAGCTTAGGGTCAGGATATGACACAGATACGCAGTATTTT.

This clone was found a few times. CDR3 nucleotides: TGTGCCAGTAGTCTCCAGGCTCGGCACGAAAAACTGTTTTTT. It specifies CASSLQARHEKLFF. The chain carries TRBV19 and TRBJ1-4; no clear D gene. V lost 5 bases to trimming and J lost 8 bases, with 15 bases between them. The germline gives CDR1 LNHDA, CDR2 SQIVND (reference sequence). CDR3 length equals 14 residues.

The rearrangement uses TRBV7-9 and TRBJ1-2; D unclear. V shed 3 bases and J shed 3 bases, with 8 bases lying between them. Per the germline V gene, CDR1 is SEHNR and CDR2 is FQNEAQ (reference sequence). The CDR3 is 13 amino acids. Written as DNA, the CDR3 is TGTGCCAGCAGCTTGCGGGAGGACTATGGCTACACCTTC. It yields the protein CASSLREDYGYTF.

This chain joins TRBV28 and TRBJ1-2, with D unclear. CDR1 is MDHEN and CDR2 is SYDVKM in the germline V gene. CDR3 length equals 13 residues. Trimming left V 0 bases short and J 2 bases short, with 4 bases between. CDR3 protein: CASSLWQNYGYTF. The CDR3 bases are TGTGCCAGCAGTTTATGGCAGAACTATGGCTACACCTTC.

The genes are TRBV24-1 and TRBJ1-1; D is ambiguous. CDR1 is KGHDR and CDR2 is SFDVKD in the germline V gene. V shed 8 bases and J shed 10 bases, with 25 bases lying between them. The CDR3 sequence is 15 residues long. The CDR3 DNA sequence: TGTGCCACCACTGCCCCGGCCAGGCCCCTGAGGGTAGCTTTCTTT. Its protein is CATTAPARPLRVAFF.

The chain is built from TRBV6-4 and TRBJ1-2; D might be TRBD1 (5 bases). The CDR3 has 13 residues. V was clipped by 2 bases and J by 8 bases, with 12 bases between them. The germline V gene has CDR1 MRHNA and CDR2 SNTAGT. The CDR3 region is CASSDPGSGGYTF. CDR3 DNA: TGTGCCAGCAGTGACCCGGGTTCAGGGGGCTACACCTTC.

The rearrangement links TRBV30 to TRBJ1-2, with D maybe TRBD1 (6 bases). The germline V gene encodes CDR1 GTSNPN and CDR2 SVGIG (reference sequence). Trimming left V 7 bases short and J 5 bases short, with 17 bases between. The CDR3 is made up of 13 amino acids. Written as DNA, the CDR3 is TGTGCCTCAACCGGGACATCGAAATATGGCTACACCTTC. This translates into CASTGTSKYGYTF.

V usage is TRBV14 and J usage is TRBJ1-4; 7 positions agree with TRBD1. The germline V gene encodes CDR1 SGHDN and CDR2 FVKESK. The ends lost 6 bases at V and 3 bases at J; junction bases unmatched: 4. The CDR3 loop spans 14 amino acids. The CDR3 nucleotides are TGTGCCAGCAGTCGACAGGGCGCTAATGAAAAACTGTTTTTT. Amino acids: CASSRQGANEKLFF. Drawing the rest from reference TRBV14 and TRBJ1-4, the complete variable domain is EAGVTQFPSHSVIEKGQTVTLRCDPISGHDNLYWYRRVMGKEIKFLLHFVKESKQDESGMPNNRFLAERTGGTYSTLKVQPAELEDSGVYFCASSRQGANEKLFFGSGTQLSVL.

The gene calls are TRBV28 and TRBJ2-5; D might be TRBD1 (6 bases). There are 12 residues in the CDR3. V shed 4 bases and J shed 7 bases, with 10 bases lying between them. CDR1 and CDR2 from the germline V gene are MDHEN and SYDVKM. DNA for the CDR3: TGTGCCAGCAGTTCAACAGGGTTGACCCAGTACTTC. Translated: CASSSTGLTQYF. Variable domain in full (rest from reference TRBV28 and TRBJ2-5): DVKVTQSSRYLVKRTGEKVFLECVQDMDHENMFWYRQDPGLGLRLIYFSYDVKMKEKGDIPEGYSVSREKKERFSLILESASTNQTSMYLCASSSTGLTQYFGPGTRLLVL.

The CDR3 loop reads CASINRDPPGELFF. The CDR3 region has the DNA TGTGCCAGCATCAACAGGGACCCCCCCGGGGAGCTGTTTTTT. The chain couples TRBV6-6 to TRBJ2-2; tentative D call: TRBD1 (6 bases). This CDR3 region has 14 residues. Germline-derived CDR1 and CDR2 are MNHNY and SVGAGI (reference sequence). V was trimmed by 7 bases and J by 6 bases, leaving 15 bases between them.

The CDR3 DNA reads as TGTGCCAGCAGCCAAGGGGGGGCTAGCACAGATACGCAGTATTTT. Its translation is CASSQGGASTDTQYF. The gene calls are TRBV25-1 and TRBJ2-3, with D possibly TRBD2 on 7 matching bases. Trimming pared 6 bases from V and 0 bases from J, leaving 13 bases between. Germline loops: CDR1 MGHDK, CDR2 SYGVNS. The CDR3 extends over 15 amino acids.

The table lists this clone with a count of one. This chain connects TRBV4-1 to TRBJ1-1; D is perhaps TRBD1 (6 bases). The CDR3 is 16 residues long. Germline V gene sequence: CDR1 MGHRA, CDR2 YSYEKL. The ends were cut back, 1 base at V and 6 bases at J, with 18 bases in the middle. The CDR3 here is CASSQGHGGPYPEAFF. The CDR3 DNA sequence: TGCGCCAGCAGCCAAGGGCACGGGGGGCCATATCCTGAAGCTTTCTTT.

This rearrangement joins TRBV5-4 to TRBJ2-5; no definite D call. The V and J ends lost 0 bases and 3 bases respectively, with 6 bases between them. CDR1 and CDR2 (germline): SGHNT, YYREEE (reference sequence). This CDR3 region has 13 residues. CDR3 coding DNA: TGTGCCAGCAGCTTGGTCCCCGAAGAGACCCAGTACTTC. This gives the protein CASSLVPEETQYF.

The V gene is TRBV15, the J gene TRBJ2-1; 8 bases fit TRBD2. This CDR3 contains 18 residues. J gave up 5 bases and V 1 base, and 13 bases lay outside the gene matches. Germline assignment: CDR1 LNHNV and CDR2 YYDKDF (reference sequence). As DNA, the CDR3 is TGTGCCACCAGCAGAGTTACCTTAGTAGCGGGAAGAGACAATGAGCAGTTCTTC. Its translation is CATSRVTLVAGRDNEQFF.

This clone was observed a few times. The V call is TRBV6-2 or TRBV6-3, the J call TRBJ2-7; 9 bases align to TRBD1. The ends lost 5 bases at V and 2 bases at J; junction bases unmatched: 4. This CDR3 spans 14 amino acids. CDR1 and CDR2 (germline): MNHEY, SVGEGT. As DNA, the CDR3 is TGTGCCAGCAGTCCGGACAGGGGCCCCTACGAGCAGTACTTC. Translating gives CASSPDRGPYEQYF.

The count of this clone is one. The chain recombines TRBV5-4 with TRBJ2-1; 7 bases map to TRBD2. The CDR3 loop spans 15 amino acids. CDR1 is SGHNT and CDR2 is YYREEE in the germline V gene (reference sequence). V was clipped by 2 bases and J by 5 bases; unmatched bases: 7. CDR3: CASSFERGPHNEQFF. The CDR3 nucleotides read TGTGCCAGCAGCTTTGAGCGGGGTCCGCACAATGAGCAGTTCTTC.

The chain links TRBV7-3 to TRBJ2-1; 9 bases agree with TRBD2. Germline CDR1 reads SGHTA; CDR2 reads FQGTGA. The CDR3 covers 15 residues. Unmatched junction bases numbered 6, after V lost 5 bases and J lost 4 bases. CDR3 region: CASSRTSETYNEQFF. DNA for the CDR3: TGTGCCAGCAGCCGGACTAGCGAGACTTACAATGAGCAGTTCTTC.

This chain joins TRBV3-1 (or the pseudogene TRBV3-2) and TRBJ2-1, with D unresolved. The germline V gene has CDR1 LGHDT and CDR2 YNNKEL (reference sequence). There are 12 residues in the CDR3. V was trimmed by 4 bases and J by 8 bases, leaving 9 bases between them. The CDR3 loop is CASSRRFDEQFF. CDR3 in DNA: TGTGCCAGCAGCCGCAGGTTCGATGAGCAGTTCTTC.

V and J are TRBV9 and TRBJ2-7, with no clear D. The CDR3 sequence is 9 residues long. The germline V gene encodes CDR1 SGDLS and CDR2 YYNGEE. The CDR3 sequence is CASSVVPRV. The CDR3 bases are TGTGCCAGCAGCGTAGTCCCCCGGGTC.

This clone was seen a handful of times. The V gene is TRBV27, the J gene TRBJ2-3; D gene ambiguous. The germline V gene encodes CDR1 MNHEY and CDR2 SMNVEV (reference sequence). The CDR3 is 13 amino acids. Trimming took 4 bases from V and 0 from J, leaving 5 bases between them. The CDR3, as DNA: TGTGCCAGCAGTTATACTAGCACAGATACGCAGTATTTT. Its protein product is CASSYTSTDTQYF.

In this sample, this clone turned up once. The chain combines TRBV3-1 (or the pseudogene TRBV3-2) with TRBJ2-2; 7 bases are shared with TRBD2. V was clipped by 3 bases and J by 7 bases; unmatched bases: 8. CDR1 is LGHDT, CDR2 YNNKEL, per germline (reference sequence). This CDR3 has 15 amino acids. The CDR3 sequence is CASSHRTSVFGELFF. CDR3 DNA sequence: TGTGCCAGCAGCCACAGGACTAGTGTTTTCGGGGAGCTGTTTTTT.

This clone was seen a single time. CDR3 protein: CSVAGGPLNNEQFF. CDR3 in DNA: TGCAGCGTTGCGGGGGGCCCCCTCAACAATGAGCAGTTCTTC. The rearrangement uses TRBV29-1 and TRBJ2-1; D may be TRBD2 (7 bases). Germline values: CDR1 SQVTM, CDR2 ANQGSEA. V was pared by 4 bases and J by 5 bases, with 15 bases between. This CDR3 contains 14 residues.

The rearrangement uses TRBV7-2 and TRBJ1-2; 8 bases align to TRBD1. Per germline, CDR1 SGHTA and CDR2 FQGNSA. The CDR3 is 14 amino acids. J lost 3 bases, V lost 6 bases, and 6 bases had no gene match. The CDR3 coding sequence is TGTGCCAGCAGGCCTACAGGGGGGCACTATGGCTACACCTTC. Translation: CASRPTGGHYGYTF.

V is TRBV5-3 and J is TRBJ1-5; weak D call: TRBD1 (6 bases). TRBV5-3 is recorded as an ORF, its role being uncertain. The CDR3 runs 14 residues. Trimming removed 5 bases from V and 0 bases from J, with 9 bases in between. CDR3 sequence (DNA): TGTGCCAGAAGGCCGGACAGTAGCAATCAGCCCCAGCATTTT. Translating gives CARRPDSSNQPQHF.

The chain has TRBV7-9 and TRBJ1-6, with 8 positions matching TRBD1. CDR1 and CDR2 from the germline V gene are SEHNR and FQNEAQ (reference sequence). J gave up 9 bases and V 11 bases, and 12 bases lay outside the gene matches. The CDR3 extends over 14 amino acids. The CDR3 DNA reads TGTGCCTCGAACAGGGGGGGCGCAGGTTCACCCCTCCACTTT. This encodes CASNRGGAGSPLHF.

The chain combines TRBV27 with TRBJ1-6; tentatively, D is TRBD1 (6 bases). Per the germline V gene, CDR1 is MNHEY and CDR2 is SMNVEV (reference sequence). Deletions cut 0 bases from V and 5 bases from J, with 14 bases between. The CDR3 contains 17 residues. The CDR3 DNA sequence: TGTGCCAGCAGTTTATCACAGGGTCTGCTAGATAATTCACCCCTCCACTTT. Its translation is CASSLSQGLLDNSPLHF.